One and the same sample provided the 24 T cell receptor beta chains below, sequenced in a study of shared clonotypes between healthy human individuals. Sequenced by immunoSEQ multiplex PCR; TCRdb stores in-frame clones only, minus some. Among more than 2 million clones, 85% to 95% were seen once, and the ten largest hold more than 0.1%. The sequenced sample consisted of naive CD4+ T cells sorted from blood. The subset is: CD45RA+ positively selected. These receptors were taken from a man between 18 and 29 years old in good health.

CDR3 coding DNA: TGTGCCAGCAGCCAAGTGATTCCCGGGGAGCTGTTTTTT. This gives the protein CASSQVIPGELFF. This chain joins TRBV14 and TRBJ2-2; D is uncertain. Germline V gene sequence: CDR1 SGHDN, CDR2 FVKESK. Trimming took 1 base from V and 6 from J, leaving 6 bases between them. The CDR3 loop spans 13 amino acids.

This clone was seen a handful of times. V and J are TRBV7-9 and TRBJ2-1; D remains ambiguous. The V and J ends lost 7 bases and 7 bases respectively, with 14 bases between them. This CDR3 region has 13 residues. Germline V gene lookup returns CDR1 SEHNR and CDR2 FQNEAQ (reference sequence). The CDR3 loop is CASKVGYENEQFF. The CDR3 nucleotides read TGTGCCAGCAAAGTAGGATATGAGAATGAGCAGTTCTTC.

The rearrangement uses TRBV2 and TRBJ2-1, with D possibly called TRBD1 or TRBD2 (6 bases each). Germline V lookup: CDR1 SNHLY, CDR2 FYNNEI. Trimming shortened V by 11 bases and J by 3 bases, and 17 bases separated the two germline ends. CDR3 length equals 14 residues. The CDR3 loop is CAGSGGQFYNEQFF. CDR3 nucleotides: TGTGCCGGTTCCGGGGGCCAGTTCTACAATGAGCAGTTCTTC.

Details on this clone: Other nucleotide sequences in the sample specify the same CDR3. The rearrangement uses TRBV10-1 and TRBJ2-7; D unresolved. The CDR3 length is 12 residues. Germline V gene data show CDR1 as WNHNN and CDR2 as SYGVQD (reference sequence). The V end was cut by 0 bases, the J end by 6 bases, with 6 bases between. The CDR3 is CASSESMGEQYF. The CDR3 DNA reads as TGCGCCAGCAGTGAGTCGATGGGCGAGCAGTACTTC.

The rearrangement uses TRBV15 and TRBJ1-3, with 7 bases aligning to TRBD1. After removal of 1 base from V and 4 bases from J, the junction contained 7 bases not matched to a gene. The germline CDR1 and CDR2 sequences are LNHNV and YYDKDF (reference sequence). The CDR3 totals 16 residues. CDR3 sequence (DNA): TGTGCCACCAGCAGAGGACAGGGCCGAACCGGAAACACCATATATTTT. This sequence encodes CATSRGQGRTGNTIYF.

Points on this clone: This specimen includes other DNA sequences encoding the same CDR3. The chain joins TRBV9 to TRBJ1-2; a weak D match, TRBD1 (6 bases). Germline V gives CDR1 SGDLS, CDR2 YYNGEE. V lost 7 bases to trimming and J lost 4 bases, with 17 bases between them. The CDR3 loop spans 14 amino acids. In DNA, the CDR3 is TGTGCCAGCTCACCCACAGGGACCTCCTATGGCTACACCTTC. Protein: CASSPTGTSYGYTF.

The CDR3 protein is CASSETGGIGELFF. CDR3 DNA: TGTGCCAGCTCAGAGACAGGGGGCATCGGGGAGCTGTTTTTT. The chain uses TRBV18 and TRBJ2-2, with TRBD1 matching 10 bases. There are 14 residues in the CDR3. Germline V gene data show CDR1 as KGHSH and CDR2 as LQKENI. With V trimmed by 5 bases and J by 7 bases, 4 bases remained unmatched.

V is TRBV5-4 and J is TRBJ1-3, with no clear D. There are 14 residues in the CDR3. V gave up 0 bases and J gave up 3 bases, with 7 bases separating them. Per germline, CDR1 SGHNT and CDR2 YYREEE (reference sequence). CDR3 protein: CASSLDSRGNTIYF. DNA for the CDR3: TGTGCCAGCAGCTTGGACAGTCGTGGAAACACCATATATTTT.

The gene calls are TRBV7-3 and TRBJ1-1, with D possibly TRBD1 on 6 matching bases. CDR3 length equals 16 residues. Germline CDR1 and CDR2: SGHTA and FQGTGA. Trimming removed 5 bases from V and 0 bases from J, with 16 bases in between. CDR3 loop: CASSEFGGDVNTEAFF. The CDR3 nucleotides are TGTGCCAGCAGCGAGTTCGGGGGCGACGTGAACACTGAAGCTTTCTTT.

The chain combines TRBV10-3 with TRBJ1-1; 9 bases agree with TRBD1. Germline V gene sequence: CDR1 ENHRY, CDR2 SYGVKD. V dropped 4 bases and J dropped 1; count of bases not matched to a gene: 4. This CDR3 is built from 15 residues. The CDR3 sequence: CAISGPGQGNTEAFF. The CDR3 DNA reads as TGTGCCATCAGTGGCCCGGGACAGGGGAACACTGAAGCTTTCTTT.

Comment on this clone: Other nucleotide sequences in the sample specify the same CDR3. This chain uses TRBV2 with TRBJ1-1; D is ambiguous. CDR3 length: 10 amino acids. Germline V lookup: CDR1 SNHLY, CDR2 FYNNEI. Trimming removed 3 bases at V and 5 bases at J, with 1 base between. The CDR3 DNA reads as TGTGCCAGCAGTGATACTGAAGCTTTCTTT. Amino acids: CASSDTEAFF.

The chain uses TRBV5-6 and TRBJ2-7; D is perhaps TRBD1 or TRBD2 (6 bases each). This CDR3 is 15 amino acids long. Trimming pared 3 bases from V and 3 bases from J, leaving 16 bases between. The germline V gene has CDR1 SGHDT and CDR2 YYEEEE. CDR3 bases: TGTGCCAGCAGCTCGGAGGGGGGCGGGCTCTACGAGCAGTACTTC. Translating gives CASSSEGGGLYEQYF.

A remark on this clone: The same CDR3 also results from other DNA sequences found in this sample. V is TRBV18 and J is TRBJ2-7, with a tentative D call TRBD1 (5 bases). The CDR3 is made up of 13 amino acids. V lost 3 bases, J lost 3 bases, and 9 bases lay in between. Germline loops: CDR1 KGHSH, CDR2 LQKENI. CDR3 coding DNA: TGTGCCAGCTCACCTGGACAAGACTACGAGCAGTACTTC. Its translation is CASSPGQDYEQYF.

Turning to this clone: At the DNA level, this CDR3 is encoded by other sequences in the same sample as well. This chain connects TRBV5-1 to TRBJ1-1; D remains unclear. V lost 2 bases, J lost 1 base, and 12 bases lay in between. Germline loops: CDR1 SGHRS, CDR2 YFSETQ. The CDR3 contains 15 residues. The CDR3 nucleotides are TGCGCCAGCAGCTTAGCGGGCAGACCGAACACTGAAGCTTTCTTT. It is translated as CASSLAGRPNTEAFF. Based on the CDR3 plus reference TRBV5-1 and TRBJ1-1, the full variable domain is KAGVTQTPRYLIKTRGQQVTLSCSPISGHRSVSWYQQTPGQGLQFLFEYFSETQRNKGNFPGRFSGRQFSNSRSEMNVSTLELGDSALYLCASSLAGRPNTEAFFGQGTRLTVV.

The chain is built from TRBV4-1 and TRBJ1-4; D remains ambiguous. Trimming cost V 0 bases and J 4 bases, with 6 bases left between them. CDR1 MGHRA and CDR2 YSYEKL come from the germline V gene. CDR3 size: 14 residues. CDR3: CASSQEGINEKLFF. CDR3 DNA: TGCGCCAGCAGCCAAGAAGGGATTAATGAAAAACTGTTTTTT.

The V call is TRBV28, the J call TRBJ2-2; 10 nucleotides agree with TRBD2. CDR1 and CDR2 (germline): MDHEN, SYDVKM. J was trimmed by 2 bases and V by 8 bases; bases with no gene match: 5. The CDR3 consists of 15 residues. The CDR3 protein is CASGSGGANTGELFF. DNA for the CDR3: TGTGCCAGCGGAAGCGGGGGGGCTAACACCGGGGAGCTGTTTTTT.

This clone is a singleton in its sample. This chain's CDR3 is CASSLFRGMGSPLHF. CDR3 bases: TGTGCCAGCAGTTTATTCCGGGGAATGGGTTCACCCCTCCACTTT. The rearrangement links TRBV27 to TRBJ1-6; D ambiguous. The germline gives CDR1 MNHEY, CDR2 SMNVEV (reference sequence). There are 15 residues in the CDR3. V lost 1 base and J 9 bases, leaving 13 bases between the germline ends.

This clone was seen only a few times. The rearrangement joins TRBV28 to TRBJ1-6; 7 nucleotides align to TRBD1. The length of the CDR3 is 14 residues. The J segment lost 8 bases and the V segment lost 6 bases, leaving 7 bases of the junction unmatched. In germline, CDR1 is MDHEN, CDR2 SYDVKM. Written as DNA, the CDR3 is TGTGCCAGCAGCATGGACAGGAGGGATTCACCCCTCCACTTT. Amino acids: CASSMDRRDSPLHF.

The chain carries TRBV5-1 and TRBJ1-1, with D possibly TRBD1 on 5 matching bases. Germline CDR1 reads SGHRS; CDR2 reads YFSETQ. Trimming took 2 bases from V and 4 from J, leaving 18 bases between them. CDR3 length: 16 amino acids. CDR3: CASSFTGAGWGTEAFF. For the CDR3, the DNA is TGCGCCAGCAGCTTCACTGGGGCCGGGTGGGGCACTGAAGCTTTCTTT.

This chain links TRBV7-2 with TRBJ2-7; TRBD1 aligns across 8 bases. V shed 1 base and J 6 bases; nucleotides not matched to a gene: 8. The CDR3 sequence is 15 residues long. Per germline, CDR1 SGHTA and CDR2 FQGNSA. DNA of the CDR3: TGTGCCAGCAGCTTAGGGCCGGGACAGGTGAGCGAGCAGTACTTC. Protein product: CASSLGPGQVSEQYF.

The V call is TRBV10-3, the J call TRBJ2-3; D gene ambiguous. Trimming pared 8 bases from V and 0 bases from J, leaving 6 bases between. CDR1 is ENHRY and CDR2 is SYGVKD in the germline V gene. CDR3 length: 12 amino acids. The CDR3, as DNA: TGTGCCATCGCCGGGAGCACAGATACGCAGTATTTT. Protein sequence: CAIAGSTDTQYF.

As for this clone: Other DNA variants within this sample encode the same CDR3. The rearrangement uses TRBV30 and TRBJ2-2; D unresolved. Trimming removed 2 bases from V and 7 bases from J, with 5 bases in between. CDR1 is GTSNPN, CDR2 SVGIG, per germline (reference sequence). This CDR3 comprises 11 residues. As DNA, the CDR3 is TGTGCCTGGAGTTTAGGCGGGGAGCTGTTTTTT. Its translation is CAWSLGGELFF.

This clone appeared once. The gene calls are TRBV7-9 and TRBJ1-2; TRBD1 aligns across 7 bases. The CDR3 sequence is 15 residues long. Germline assignment: CDR1 SEHNR and CDR2 FQNEAQ (reference sequence). The V gene end was trimmed by 6 bases and the J gene end by 7 bases; junction bases not matched to a gene: 14. CDR3 sequence: CASRKLGGAVVGYTF. The DNA of the CDR3 is TGTGCCAGCAGGAAACTAGGGGGCGCAGTGGTTGGCTACACCTTC.

As concerns this clone: Its ends do not fully match the called genes, so a read error is possible. The CDR3: CASSSGLNAGELFF. CDR3 coding DNA: TGTGCCAGCAGCTCCGGACTGAACGCCGGGGAGCTGTTTTTT. The chain has TRBV5-6 and TRBJ2-2; tentatively, D is TRBD2 (5 bases). Germline V lookup: CDR1 SGHDT, CDR2 YYEEEE. The CDR3 spans 14 residues.